What follows are 30 T cell receptor beta chains derived from one specimen sequenced in a study of human T cells and chemical hapten exposure. TCRdb re-derived calls from the RACE reads in MiXCR, one entry per CDR3 protein. The sample yields fewer than 200,000 distinct CDR3 sequences, more than 25% seen once. This sample's time point: pre-sensitization, week 0. Noted treatment: therapeutic diphenylcyclopropenone sensitization with weekly scalp DPC. The sequencing used whole blood, collected in connection with sensitization to the hapten diphenylcyclopropenone (DPC). These receptor sequences come from a woman in her twenties or thirties with alopecia areata. Some clones in this sample may be carry-over from other donors' samples.

V is TRBV6-2 or TRBV6-3 and J is TRBJ2-2, with D maybe TRBD2 (6 bases). CDR3 length equals 15 residues. Trimming left V 6 bases short and J 1 base short, with 12 bases between. Germline V gene sequence: CDR1 MNHEY, CDR2 SVGEGT. CDR3 sequence: CASRRGPMNTGELFF. The CDR3 bases are TGTGCCAGCAGGCGGGGACCGATGAACACCGGGGAGCTGTTTTTT.

V is TRBV6-5 and J is TRBJ2-3; D possibly corresponds to TRBD2 (5 bases). V shed 0 bases and J shed 1 base, with 5 bases lying between them. Per germline, CDR1 MNHEY and CDR2 SVGAGI. The CDR3 runs to 14 residues. CDR3 sequence reads: CASSYSRGTDTQYF. The CDR3 region has the DNA TGTGCCAGCAGTTACTCGAGGGGCACAGATACGCAGTATTTT.

This clonotype was observed a few times. The chain employs TRBV28 and TRBJ1-6; 10 bases are shared with TRBD1. Germline CDR1 MDHEN, CDR2 SYDVKM. The CDR3 extends over 15 amino acids. With V trimmed by 4 bases and J by 9 bases, 6 bases remained unmatched. In nucleotides, the CDR3 is TGTGCCAGCAGTTCCGGGACAGGGGTTAGTTCACCCCTCCACTTT. It specifies CASSSGTGVSSPLHF. Variable domain in full (rest from reference TRBV28 and TRBJ1-6): DVKVTQSSRYLVKRTGEKVFLECVQDMDHENMFWYRQDPGLGLRLIYFSYDVKMKEKGDIPEGYSVSREKKERFSLILESASTNQTSMYLCASSSGTGVSSPLHFGNGTRLTVT.

The table lists this clonotype with a few counts. V and J are TRBV7-2 and TRBJ1-1, with D unresolved. Trimming shortened V by 6 bases and J by 0 bases, and 8 bases separated the two germline ends. This CDR3 comprises 13 residues. CDR1 SGHTA and CDR2 FQGNSA come from the germline V gene. The CDR3 protein is CASRAQMNTEAFF. CDR3 DNA: TGTGCCAGCAGGGCACAGATGAACACTGAAGCTTTCTTT.

The chain combines TRBV20-1 with TRBJ2-7; weak D call: TRBD1 (6 bases). Germline values: CDR1 DFQATT, CDR2 SNEGSKA (reference sequence). Between the trimmed V and J ends, which lost 5 bases and 4 bases, there was a span of 18 bases. This CDR3 comprises 14 residues. CDR3 bases: TGCAGTGCTCCTGACGGACAGCTTCCGTACGAGCAGTACTTC. This codes for CSAPDGQLPYEQYF.

The CDR3 DNA reads TGTGCCAGCTCGACACCCTCCTACGAGCAGTACTTC. This translates into CASSTPSYEQYF. This chain links TRBV25-1 with TRBJ2-7; no clear D gene. The V gene lost 8 bases and the J gene lost 0 bases, with 8 bases spanning the gap. The CDR3 length is 12 residues. CDR1 is MGHDK, CDR2 SYGVNS, per germline.

This clonotype was observed a few times. The chain couples TRBV12-3 or TRBV12-4 to TRBJ2-3; 7 nucleotides line up with TRBD1. Unmatched junction bases numbered 2, after V lost 2 bases and J lost 6 bases. CDR3 length equals 13 residues. The DNA for the CDR3 is TGTGCCAGCAGTTTAACAGGGGCGGATACGCAGTATTTT. Amino acids: CASSLTGADTQYF.

This clonotype was recorded a few times. The V call is TRBV24-1, the J call TRBJ1-2; D might be TRBD1 (5 bases). The CDR3 spans 13 residues. V shed 3 bases and J shed 6 bases, with 10 bases lying between them. Germline V CDR1 and CDR2: KGHDR, SFDVKD. The CDR3 coding sequence is TGTGCCACCAGTGATCGGGGACGGGATGGCTACACCTTC. It codes for CATSDRGRDGYTF.

V is TRBV6-1 and J is TRBJ2-2, with TRBD2 matching 12 bases. Germline CDR1 is MNHNS and CDR2 is SASEGT. J lost 0 bases, V lost 4 bases, and 3 bases had no gene match. The CDR3 loop spans 17 amino acids. DNA of the CDR3: TGTGCCAGCAGTGGTGCTAGCGGGGGGGCGAACACCGGGGAGCTGTTTTTT. It yields the protein CASSGASGGANTGELFF.

The genes are TRBV28 and TRBJ1-3; D not certain. The V gene's germline CDR1 is MDHEN and CDR2 SYDVKM. V was cut by 2 bases and J by 0 bases, with 17 bases left in between. This CDR3 has 18 amino acids. The CDR3: CASSLETRLGSSGNTIYF. The CDR3 nucleotides are TGTGCCAGCAGTTTAGAGACAAGACTGGGCAGCTCTGGAAACACCATATATTTT.

The CDR3 coding sequence is TGTGCCAGCAGCTTGGGCGGGAGAGGGGCGGATACGCAGTATTTT. Protein: CASSLGGRGADTQYF. This chain connects TRBV5-4 to TRBJ2-3; 7 positions match TRBD2. Unmatched junction bases numbered 7, after V lost 0 bases and J lost 6 bases. CDR3 length: 15 amino acids. The V gene's germline CDR1 is SGHNT and CDR2 YYREEE (reference sequence).

Ten or more counts support this clonotype. The chain carries TRBV27 and TRBJ1-5, with TRBD1 identical over 7 bases. The CDR3 loop spans 15 amino acids. Germline V gene sequence: CDR1 MNHEY, CDR2 SMNVEV (reference sequence). J was trimmed by 10 bases and V by 6 bases; bases with no gene match: 15. This CDR3 reads CASSPTGSAFIPQHF. CDR3 bases: TGTGCCAGCAGCCCGACAGGGTCCGCCTTCATTCCCCAGCATTTT.

This clonotype was counted many times. This chain links TRBV20-1 with TRBJ1-1; no reliable D call. Trimming removed 3 bases from V and 2 bases from J, with 7 bases in between. The CDR3 contains 12 residues. CDR1 is DFQATT and CDR2 is SNEGSKA in the germline V gene (reference sequence). CDR3 protein: CSARSLNTEAFF. The CDR3 DNA reads TGCAGTGCTAGGTCCTTAAACACTGAAGCTTTCTTT.

This clonotype has more than one count but fewer than ten. This rearrangement joins TRBV9 to TRBJ2-2; D is ambiguous. CDR3 length equals 12 residues. Germline V gene data show CDR1 as SGDLS and CDR2 as YYNGEE. Trimming removed 0 bases from V and 5 bases from J, with 2 bases in between. The CDR3 region has the DNA TGTGCCAGCAGCGTAGAAACCGGGGAGCTGTTTTTT. Encoded protein: CASSVETGELFF.

This clonotype appeared a few times. The J gene is TRBJ1-1, the V gene TRBV11-2; a weak D match, TRBD1 (5 bases). The CDR3 is made up of 11 amino acids. The ends were cut back, 6 bases at V and 7 bases at J, with 9 bases in the middle. The germline CDR1 and CDR2 sequences are SGHAT and FQNNGV. CDR3 coding DNA: TGTGCCAGCAGGCGAGGGGTTGAAGCTTTCTTT. It codes for CASRRGVEAFF.

The V call is TRBV29-1, the J call TRBJ1-1; D is unresolved. Germline V lookup: CDR1 SQVTM, CDR2 ANQGSEA. Trimming removed 4 bases at V and 6 bases at J, with 15 bases between. This CDR3 is 13 amino acids long. In DNA form, the CDR3 reads TGCAGCGTTGTTACGATTAGGGTCCCTGAAGCTTTCTTT. This translates into CSVVTIRVPEAFF.

Regarding this clonotype: One end of the junction fails to match germline, which may point to a read error. The chain combines TRBV6-2 or TRBV6-3 with TRBJ2-7; TRBD2 matches at 14 bases. CDR3 length: 20 residues. The germline gives CDR1 MNHEY, CDR2 SVGEGT. Here the CDR3 reads CASRTSGRARGPVSSYELYF. CDR3 nucleotides: TGTGCCAGCAGGACTAGCGGGAGGGCCCGTGGACCCGTGAGCTCCTACGAGCTGTACTTC.

V usage is TRBV3-1 and J usage is TRBJ2-1; D possibly corresponds to TRBD1 (6 bases). The V gene lost 6 bases and the J gene lost 0 bases, with 12 bases spanning the gap. Germline CDR1 and CDR2: LGHDT and YNNKEL (reference sequence). This CDR3 spans 15 amino acids. CDR3 loop: CASSYDRSSYNEQFF. CDR3 DNA sequence: TGTGCCAGCAGTTATGACAGGAGCTCCTACAATGAGCAGTTCTTC.

In its sample, this clonotype was seen a few times. The chain employs TRBV6-6 and TRBJ1-5, with D unresolved. Germline V CDR1 and CDR2: MNHNY, SVGAGI (reference sequence). Trimming removed 1 base at V and 2 bases at J, with 3 bases between. This CDR3 spans 13 amino acids. CDR3 DNA: TGTGCCAGCAGTTACTTCGGCAATCAGCCCCAGCATTTT. It encodes CASSYFGNQPQHF.

The J gene is TRBJ2-3, the V gene TRBV28; maybe TRBD2 (6 bases). Trimming cost V 5 bases and J 3 bases, with 9 bases left between them. The CDR3 sequence is 13 residues long. Germline V gives CDR1 MDHEN, CDR2 SYDVKM. CDR3 protein: CASSAAGTDTQYF. CDR3 DNA: TGTGCCAGCAGTGCTGCGGGAACAGATACGCAGTATTTT.

CDR3 sequence (DNA): TGTGCCAGCAGAGTAACAGGGTGGGGTCAGCCCCAGCATTTT. Its protein product is CASRVTGWGQPQHF. The chain joins TRBV28 to TRBJ1-5; tentative D call: TRBD1 (6 bases). Germline V lookup: CDR1 MDHEN, CDR2 SYDVKM. The CDR3 length is 14 residues. Trimming took 6 bases from V and 6 from J, leaving 15 bases between them.

This rearrangement joins TRBV28 to TRBJ1-2; tentatively, D is TRBD1 (6 bases). Trimming removed 5 bases at V and 8 bases at J, with 21 bases between. This CDR3 has 15 amino acids. The V gene's germline CDR1 is MDHEN and CDR2 SYDVKM. The chain's CDR3 is CASSIPGALEEGYTF. CDR3 nucleotides: TGTGCCAGCAGTATTCCGGGGGCGCTGGAAGAGGGCTACACCTTC.

This sequence joins TRBV4-3 and TRBJ2-5; unclear D gene. CDR3 length: 15 amino acids. The germline V and J ends were trimmed by 0 bases and 5 bases, with 13 bases remaining between them. The germline gives CDR1 LGHNA, CDR2 YSLEER. CDR3 residues: CASSQEWAGVETQYF. CDR3 nucleotides: TGCGCCAGCAGCCAAGAGTGGGCCGGCGTGGAGACCCAGTACTTC.

The V call is TRBV6-4, the J call TRBJ2-3; D call uncertain. CDR1 and CDR2 from the germline V gene are MRHNA and SNTAGT. V was trimmed by 2 bases and J by 1 base, leaving 4 bases between them. CDR3 length equals 13 residues. Here the CDR3 DNA reads TGTGCCAGCAGTGACGGGGGCACAGATACGCAGTATTTT. Its protein is CASSDGGTDTQYF.

At least ten counts were recorded for this clonotype. The CDR3 region is CASSPGSSYNEQFF. Written as DNA, the CDR3 is TGTGCCAGCTCACCCGGAAGCTCCTACAATGAGCAGTTCTTC. This chain connects TRBV18 to TRBJ2-1; D not resolved. This CDR3 region has 14 residues. Trimming took 3 bases from V and 0 from J, leaving 6 bases between them. The germline CDR1 and CDR2 sequences are KGHSH and LQKENI.

The chain links TRBV6-6 to TRBJ2-7; the D gene is possibly TRBD1 (6 bases). Trimming took 8 bases from V and 0 from J, leaving 11 bases between them. The CDR3 is made up of 13 amino acids. CDR1 is MNHNY and CDR2 is SVGAGI in the germline V gene (reference sequence). CDR3 loop: CASGHRDSYEQYF. As DNA, the CDR3 is TGTGCCAGCGGCCACAGGGACTCCTACGAGCAGTACTTC.

A few counts support this clonotype. CDR3 region: CATDRDTNTGELFF. The CDR3 DNA is TGTGCCACGGACCGGGACACCAACACCGGGGAGCTGTTTTTT. The V call is TRBV7-9, the J call TRBJ2-2; TRBD1 might be the D (6 bases). The CDR3 totals 14 residues. Germline lookup yields CDR1 SEHNR and CDR2 FQNEAQ (reference sequence). Trimming pared 10 bases from V and 2 bases from J, leaving 14 bases between.

In this sample, this clonotype turned up a few times. The rearrangement uses TRBV29-1 and TRBJ2-5; 8 nucleotides agree with TRBD1. This CDR3 spans 13 amino acids. The V gene end was trimmed by 5 bases and the J gene end by 5 bases; junction bases not matched to a gene: 7. Germline V CDR1 and CDR2: SQVTM, ANQGSEA. Here the CDR3 reads CSVYGTGGETQYF. CDR3 bases: TGCAGCGTTTACGGGACAGGCGGGGAGACCCAGTACTTC.

The sample holds a few counts of this clonotype. DNA of the CDR3: TGCAGCGTGTCACAGGGCCTACCTGGAAACACCATATATTTT. Translation: CSVSQGLPGNTIYF. This rearrangement joins TRBV29-1 to TRBJ1-3; TRBD1 might be the D (6 bases). The CDR3 spans 14 residues. The V gene's germline CDR1 is SQVTM and CDR2 ANQGSEA. Trimming pared 6 bases from V and 2 bases from J, leaving 14 bases between.

This clonotype was observed a handful of times. The CDR3 is CSVGPGTNDGYTF. The DNA of the CDR3 is TGCAGCGTGGGCCCCGGGACAAACGATGGCTACACCTTC. The genes are TRBV29-1 and TRBJ1-2, with D tentatively TRBD1 (6 bases). Germline values: CDR1 SQVTM, CDR2 ANQGSEA. The CDR3 sequence is 13 residues long. The V gene lost 6 bases and the J gene lost 6 bases, with 17 bases spanning the gap.